This T cell receptor beta chain was profiled in a study of CD8+ T cells in alopecia areata listed by TCRdb under 2018. As for the study more broadly: Treated patients were enrolled in an open-label pilot trial of oral tofacitinib at 5 to 10 mg twice daily for moderate-to-severe alopecia areata. Scalp clonality was compared among normal scalp (n=4), patchy alopecia areata scalp (n=8), and alopecia totalis/universalis scalp (n=8). Amplification of TCRbeta CDR3 regions was done by immunoSEQ multiplex PCR using 35 Vbeta forward primers and 13 Jbeta reverse primers. On the human side, TCRbeta sequencing was run on scalp tissue and on sorted CD4+ and CD8+ peripheral blood T cells from healthy controls and from alopecia areata patients with either patchy or totalis/universalis disease. Tofacitinib was administered for 6 to 18 months, and 6 months of follow-up off drug were then conducted to assess delayed response and recurrence. To study T cell clonal expansion in alopecia areata, the researchers applied high-throughput TCRbeta sequencing to both the C3H/HeJ mouse model and human patients. Patients on tofacitinib were biopsied at baseline and after 4 and 24 weeks of treatment, and several of the patients also had a later scalp biopsy. Disease severity in treated patients was measured with the SALT score, which quantifies the percentage of affected scalp surface area. RNA was extracted with the PAXgene miRNA kit for fixed scalp, the miRNeasy kit for PBMCs, and the RNeasy kit for mouse skin.

Broad study findings and their caveats: TCR sequences shared between patients were less clear than in mice, possibly partly because of HLA diversity in the patient population. Many expanded lesional clones were found to persist in scalp and blood during tofacitinib treatment, and relapse after treatment cessation may be partly explained by this persistence. Lesional scalp, especially in alopecia totalis/universalis, showed higher clonality and more expanded CD8+ clones than normal scalp, suggesting antigenic drive. With tofacitinib, both scalp clonality and the number of expanded CD8+ clones among the top 100 scalp clones went down significantly. Because the treated cohort was small and had only one nonresponder, larger studies are needed to examine links between baseline CD8+ expansion and response. Scalp TCR repertoire analysis is complicated because resident alphabeta T cells in normal human skin are also sequenced, whereas mouse skin is dominated by gammadelta T cells.

Interpreted using the paper, the treatment or condition label stands for: oral pan-JAK inhibitor, 5-10 mg twice daily. Lesional scalp punch biopsies and peripheral blood were collected from alopecia areata patients. After PBMCs were isolated by density centrifugation and stained for CD3, CD4 and CD8, a FACSAria was used to sort CD4+ and CD8+ T cells. The method behind the library was the immunoSEQ multiplex PCR assay. To provide template for TCR sequencing, every sample had RNA extracted and reverse transcribed into cDNA. SuperScript III was used for first-strand cDNA synthesis, primed with a 2:1 mix of oligo-dT and random hexamers. A synthetic immune receptor repertoire was used to assess amplification bias, and residual bias was removed computationally. Turning to the authors' computational methods: Raw reads were preprocessed to remove errors, and CDR3 was defined by IMGT conventions from the conserved cysteine to phenylalanine. To get clonality, Shannon entropy was normalized by log2 of the number of productive unique TCRs and the result was subtracted from 1. Whether each scalp clone was CD4 or CD8 was inferred by checking scalp TCRbeta sequences against the CD4 and CD8 repertoires from sorted blood. TCRdb took this table from immuneACCESS and kept in-frame rearrangements with V and J called. Such tables lack part of the clones; where checked against another copy, unresolved V genes explain under half of the gap, and the rest is unexplained. V and J calls plus clone size are reproduced from that table; the DNA served to infer D and trimming. The table for this sample lists 150,000 to 200,000 clones; less than 70% of them were counted only once. The ten largest clones represent roughly 1.3% of the sample.

Counted from cysteine to phenylalanine, this CDR3 has 14 amino acids. Of the read, only the CDR3 DNA is kept; its 42 bases are in frame from base 1. Trimming leaves V shorter by 2 bases and J shorter by 3 bases, with the junction holding 6 bases beyond the gene matches. Sequences GTSNPN (CDR1) and SVGIG (CDR2) are obtained from the germline V gene (reference sequence). Turning to this clone: Its binding antigen is unknown. No base qualities exist here, and no much larger clone lies one base off it.

The TCR sequence derives from a human donor with alopecia areata. The receptor chain draws on TRBV30 and TRBJ2-7; TRBD1 agrees with 8 junctional bases. Material: CD4+ T cells sorted from blood, obtained between weeks 47 and 50, from a patient treated with tofacitinib. The CDR3 loop reads CAWSSPGQVYEQYF. The DNA sequence is as follows: TGTGCCTGGAGTTCCCCGGGACAGGTCTACGAGCAGTACTTC.